This TCR beta chain was retrieved from a study of blood T cell repertoires in COVID-19. In the study's own analysis: Amplifying reference gene primers gave estimates of nucleated cell counts. TCRdb's table, derived via immunoSEQ multiplex PCR, lists solely in-frame clones and lacks some. V and J calls and clone size are as listed in that table; D and trimming were resolved from the DNA. The repertoire includes over 200,000 clones, just over 85% of them detected once, and 15% to 18% sits in the top ten. Recruitment covered under 25 US areas and drew participants whose ages spanned about 18 to 89 years. Participants' own reports of clinical history determined their cohort assignment. Recovered status applied to Cohort 3 donors who had two consecutive negative PCRs. It also applied to those with clearance or with symptom resolution. The sequencing sample was made of PBMCs or T cells enriched from blood (not recorded which). This sequence was found in a young man who had recovered from COVID-19.

The CDR3 reads CASSRTGTYNEQFF. The DNA of the CDR3 is TGTGCCAGCAGCCGTACAGGTACCTACAATGAGCAGTTCTTC. The V gene is TRBV11-3, the J gene TRBJ2-1, with D possibly TRBD1 on 5 matching bases. CDR1 and CDR2 (germline): SGHNT, YENEEA. The V end was cut by 5 bases, the J end by 2 bases, with 10 bases between. This CDR3 is 14 amino acids long. Supplemented by reference TRBV11-3 and TRBJ2-1, the full variable domain reads EAGVVQSPRYKIIEKKQPVAFWCNPISGHNTLYWYLQNLGQGPELLIRYENEEAVDDSQLPKDRFSAERLKGVDSTLKIQPAELGDSAVYLCASSRTGTYNEQFFGPGTRLTVL.